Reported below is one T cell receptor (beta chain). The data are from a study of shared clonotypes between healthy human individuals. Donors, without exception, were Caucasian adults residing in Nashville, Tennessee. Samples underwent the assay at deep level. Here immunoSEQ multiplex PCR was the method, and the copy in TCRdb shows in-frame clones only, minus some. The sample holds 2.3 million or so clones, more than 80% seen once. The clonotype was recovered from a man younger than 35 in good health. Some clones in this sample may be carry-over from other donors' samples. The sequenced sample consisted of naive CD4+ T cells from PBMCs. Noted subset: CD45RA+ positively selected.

The chain's CDR3 is CASSHPGVATYEQYF. CDR3 DNA sequence: TGTGCCAGCAGCCACCCGGGGGTGGCAACCTACGAGCAGTACTTC. The chain employs TRBV4-2 and TRBJ2-7; D perhaps matches TRBD2 (6 bases). The CDR3 is 15 amino acids. Trimming shortened V by 3 bases and J by 2 bases, and 14 bases separated the two germline ends. Germline V gives CDR1 LGHNA, CDR2 YNFKEQ.